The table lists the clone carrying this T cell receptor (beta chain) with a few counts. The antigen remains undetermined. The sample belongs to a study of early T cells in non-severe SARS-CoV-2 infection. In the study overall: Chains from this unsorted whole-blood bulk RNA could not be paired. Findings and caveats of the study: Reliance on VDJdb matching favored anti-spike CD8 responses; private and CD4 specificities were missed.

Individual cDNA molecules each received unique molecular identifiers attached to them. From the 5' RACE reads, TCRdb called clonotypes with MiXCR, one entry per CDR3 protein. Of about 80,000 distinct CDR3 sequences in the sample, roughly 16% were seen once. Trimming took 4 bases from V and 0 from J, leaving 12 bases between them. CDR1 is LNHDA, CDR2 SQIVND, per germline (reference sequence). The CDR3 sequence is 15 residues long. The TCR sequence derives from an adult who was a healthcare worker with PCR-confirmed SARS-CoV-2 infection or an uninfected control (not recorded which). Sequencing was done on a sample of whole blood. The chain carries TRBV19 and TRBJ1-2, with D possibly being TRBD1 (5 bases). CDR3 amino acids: CASSTPGSSNYGYTF. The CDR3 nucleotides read TGTGCCAGTAGTACACCAGGGTCCTCTAACTATGGCTACACCTTC.